Below, 10 T cell receptor beta chains from the same sample are listed, as sequenced in a study of early T cells in non-severe SARS-CoV-2 infection. One entry per CDR3 protein, called by TCRdb with MiXCR from the 5' RACE reads. The profile shows about 80,000 distinct CDR3 sequences, 13% to 15% of them singletons. The sample consisted of whole blood. These receptors were taken from an adult who was a healthcare worker with PCR-confirmed SARS-CoV-2 infection or an uninfected control (not recorded which).

A few counts support this clonotype. The V gene is TRBV20-1, the J gene TRBJ2-5; 16 positions agree with TRBD2. Germline CDR1 is DFQATT and CDR2 is SNEGSKA (reference sequence). The junction had 6 bases not matched to a gene; V was cut back by 6 bases and J by 5 bases. This CDR3 has 15 amino acids. CDR3 in amino acids: CSAEGLAGGPETQYF. In DNA, the CDR3 is TGCAGTGCGGAGGGACTAGCGGGGGGGCCGGAGACCCAGTACTTC.

The V call is TRBV6-5, the J call TRBJ2-2; the D is unclear. The CDR3 loop spans 14 amino acids. V dropped 6 bases and J dropped 7 bases, with 15 bases sitting between them. Per germline, CDR1 MNHEY and CDR2 SVGAGI. In nucleotides, the CDR3 is TGTGCCAGCAGCTTCGTCCTTGATGGCGGGGAGCTGTTTTTT. This gives the protein CASSFVLDGGELFF.

Many counts were recorded for this clonotype. The rearrangement joins TRBV5-4 to TRBJ2-1; 7 nucleotides align to TRBD1. The junction had 12 bases not matched to a gene; V was cut back by 4 bases and J by 8 bases. Germline V CDR1 and CDR2: SGHNT, YYREEE (reference sequence). CDR3 length equals 15 residues. The DNA for the CDR3 is TGTGCCAGCAGCCCGGCGGACAGGCGAGTGTATGAGCAGTTCTTC. Translated: CASSPADRRVYEQFF. Filled out from reference TRBV5-4 and TRBJ2-1, the complete variable domain reads ETGVTQSPTHLIKTRGQQVTLRCSSQSGHNTVSWYQQALGQGPQFIFQYYREEENGRGNFPPRFSGLQFPNYSSELNVNALELDDSALYLCASSPADRRVYEQFFGPGTRLTVL.

CDR3 coding DNA: TGTGCCAGCAGTTCACCCGGGGTTTACGCAGATACGCAGTATTTT. This encodes CASSSPGVYADTQYF. The chain uses TRBV28 and TRBJ2-3, with D perhaps matching TRBD2 (5 bases). The CDR3 is made up of 15 amino acids. V gave up 4 bases and J gave up 4 bases, with 15 bases separating them. Germline values: CDR1 MDHEN, CDR2 SYDVKM.

This rearrangement joins TRBV5-1 to TRBJ2-5; no definite D call. Trimming took off 4 bases at V and 0 bases at J, with 16 bases between the two ends. Germline CDR1 and CDR2: SGHRS and YFSETQ. This CDR3 comprises 16 residues. CDR3 DNA sequence: TGCGCCAGCAGCAACATATTTCGAGGCAACCAAGAGACCCAGTACTTC. This sequence encodes CASSNIFRGNQETQYF. The full variable domain, with the rest looked up from reference TRBV5-1 and TRBJ2-5, is KAGVTQTPRYLIKTRGQQVTLSCSPISGHRSVSWYQQTPGQGLQFLFEYFSETQRNKGNFPGRFSGRQFSNSRSEMNVSTLELGDSALYLCASSNIFRGNQETQYFGPGTRLLVL.

The CDR3 sequence: CASRPPGLAKNIQYF. In DNA, the CDR3 is TGTGCCAGCAGGCCCCCAGGGTTAGCCAAAAACATTCAGTACTTC. The chain couples TRBV12-3 or TRBV12-4 to TRBJ2-4; TRBD1 is a possible D gene (5 bases). The CDR3 contains 15 residues. V was clipped by 6 bases and J by 0 bases, with 12 bases between them.

The chain employs TRBV6-2 or TRBV6-3 and TRBJ1-1; D remains ambiguous. Germline CDR1 MNHEY, CDR2 SVGEGT. CDR3 length equals 12 residues. V dropped 0 bases and J dropped 8 bases, with 7 bases sitting between them. CDR3 amino acids: CASSYSNGEAFF. In DNA, the CDR3 is TGTGCCAGCAGTTACTCGAACGGGGAAGCTTTCTTT.

This clonotype was seen many times. This sequence joins TRBV29-1 and TRBJ1-6; no firm D call. The CDR3 consists of 13 residues. V shed 3 bases and J shed 5 bases, with 8 bases lying between them. In germline, CDR1 is SQVTM, CDR2 ANQGSEA. The DNA of the CDR3 is TGCAGCGTTGATACCGGAGATAATTCACCCCTCCACTTT. It translates to CSVDTGDNSPLHF.

This rearrangement joins TRBV29-1 to TRBJ2-7, with 7 bases fitting TRBD1. Germline CDR1 SQVTM, CDR2 ANQGSEA. V lost 2 bases to trimming and J lost 7 bases; unmatched junction nucleotides: 23. The CDR3 spans 18 residues. The CDR3 sequence is CSVEIETGKLVGRGEQYF. The CDR3 coding sequence is TGCAGCGTTGAAATTGAGACAGGGAAACTGGTGGGACGAGGGGAGCAGTACTTC.

The table lists this clonotype with a few counts. The J gene is TRBJ2-1, the V gene TRBV20-1; D might be TRBD2 (6 bases). Between the trimmed V and J ends, which lost 7 bases and 0 bases, there was a span of 16 bases. CDR1 DFQATT and CDR2 SNEGSKA come from the germline V gene (reference sequence). This CDR3 has 15 residues. CDR3 DNA: TGCAGTGTCCCCCGGGGCGGGAACTCCTACAATGAGCAGTTCTTC. This translates into CSVPRGGNSYNEQFF.